The text below deals with one T cell receptor (beta chain). TCRdb re-called the RT-PCR reads through MiXCR, storing one row per CDR3 protein. The sample includes about 700,000 distinct CDR3 sequences, approximately 15% seen only once; the top ten take roughly 6.4%. This sample stems from a study of response to subunit inactivated influenza vaccine. The sequences come from PBMCs from blood, collected 14 to 15 days before vaccination. The origin of this receptor is a man aged 45 to 65 who received an inactivated influenza vaccine.

Here the CDR3 DNA reads TGTGCCGTTACCCCCCGCTTCAGCGGGAGAGGCGAGCAGTACTTC. Translated, it gives CAVTPRFSGRGEQYF. V gene TRBV6-2 or TRBV6-3 combines with J gene TRBJ2-7; 8 positions agree with TRBD2. The CDR3 covers 15 residues. V lost 11 bases and J lost 6; bases outside the gene matches: 18. Germline-derived CDR1 and CDR2 are MNHEY and SVGEGT.